The sequence of this T cell receptor beta chain was determined in a study of blood T cell repertoires in COVID-19. Original handling: Amplification from reference gene primers served as the basis for estimated nucleated cell counts. Only in-frame clones appear in the TCRdb table, and some are missing; sequencing was by immunoSEQ multiplex PCR. V and J calls plus clone size are reproduced from that table; the DNA served to infer D and trimming. Counted here are under 100,000 clones, roughly nine tenths occurring once; the ten biggest clones make up about 8.1%. V dropped 4 bases and J dropped 2 bases, with 18 bases sitting between them. Germline-derived CDR1 and CDR2 are LGHDT and YNNKEL (reference sequence). This CDR3 region has 17 residues. The table lists this clone with a count of one.

Sequenced: peripheral blood. The TCR originated in a man aged 50-59 years with acute or convalescent COVID-19. The rearrangement links TRBV3-1 (or the pseudogene TRBV3-2) to TRBJ1-3; D is perhaps TRBD1 (6 bases). CDR3 in amino acids: CASSPMVQGLTGNTIYF. The CDR3 region has the DNA TGTGCCAGCAGCCCAATGGTTCAGGGGCTCACTGGAAACACCATATATTTT.